The sequence of this TCR beta chain was determined in a study of cytomegalovirus exposure and HLA in healthy donors. The study drew the donors from its 120-subject validation cohort, separate from the roughly 700-subject first cohort. About this clone itself: The antigen remains unidentified.

Sequencing used immunoSEQ multiplex PCR; TCRdb keeps in-frame clones, though not all of them. Among about 130,000 clones listed, more than 80% were seen once. General study points: According to the study, around 150 TCR beta chains were cytomegalovirus-associated. Most TCR sequences proved rare, with some public TCRs found in many donors.

Sequenced sample: PBMCs. The clonotype originates from a woman aged 30 to 39 in good health and CMV-seropositive.

The CDR3, as DNA: TGTGCCAGCAGTGAGGGCCTAGCGGGGACTCAGTACTTC. Translating gives CASSEGLAGTQYF. This chain connects TRBV6-1 to TRBJ2-5; 9 positions match TRBD2. The germline gives CDR1 MNHNS, CDR2 SASEGT. Losses at the gene ends were 3 bases for V and 11 bases for J; bases not matched to a gene: 7. The CDR3 length is 13 residues.